The 25 T cell receptor beta chains given below trace back to one sample, sequenced in a study of T cells in Graves' hyperthyroidism and ophthalmopathy. Template material for amplifying TCR beta CDR3 regions consisted of RNA transcripts. HTBI primers were employed in a first-round RT-PCR of the TCR CDR3. One entry per CDR3 protein results from TCRdb running MiXCR on the multiplex PCR reads. The profile shows a few hundred thousand distinct CDR3 sequences, under 60% of them singletons. The sample comprised peripheral blood or thyroid tissue (not recorded which). The origin of the receptors is a woman under 30 with Graves' hyperthyroidism.

In its sample, this clonotype was seen many times. V is TRBV20-1 and J is TRBJ1-2; no firm D call. V dropped 3 bases and J dropped 3 bases, with 11 bases sitting between them. This CDR3 region has 13 residues. The V gene's germline CDR1 is DFQATT and CDR2 SNEGSKA (reference sequence). Here the CDR3 reads CSASAPGDYGYTF. For the CDR3, the DNA is TGCAGTGCTAGCGCCCCAGGAGACTATGGCTACACCTTC.

The rearrangement joins TRBV2 to TRBJ1-6, with 9 bases that match TRBD1. From germline, CDR1 is SNHLY and CDR2 FYNNEI. The CDR3 covers 17 residues. V was pared by 7 bases and J by 4 bases, with 11 bases of the junction left unmatched. The CDR3 sequence: CASKIPGTGRYNSPLHF. The CDR3 DNA reads TGTGCCAGCAAGATACCCGGGACAGGGAGATATAATTCACCCCTCCACTTT.

This clonotype was detected many times. The rearrangement links TRBV7-8 to TRBJ2-7, with D hard to call. With 1 base removed from V and 0 bases from J, the gap between germline ends came to 13 bases. Germline CDR1 is SGHVS and CDR2 is FQNEAQ. The CDR3 is made up of 16 amino acids. The chain's CDR3 is CASSLGGLLSSYEQYF. Written as DNA, the CDR3 is TGTGCCAGCAGCTTAGGCGGCCTCCTTAGCTCCTACGAGCAGTACTTC.

The V and J genes are TRBV9 and TRBJ1-5; D call uncertain. The CDR3 has 10 residues. Looked up from germline, CDR1 is SGDLS and CDR2 is YYNGEE. The V end was cut by 0 bases, the J end by 11 bases, with 3 bases between. In DNA form, the CDR3 reads TGTGCCAGCAGCGTAGCGGCCCAGCATTTT. Translating it yields CASSVAAQHF.

This chain links TRBV2 with TRBJ2-2; the D gene could be TRBD1 or TRBD2 (5 bases each). This CDR3 contains 16 residues. Germline assignment: CDR1 SNHLY and CDR2 FYNNEI. V was trimmed by 8 bases and J by 4 bases, leaving 20 bases between them. The CDR3 is CASRGGRLEGTGELFF. CDR3 sequence (DNA): TGTGCCAGCCGTGGGGGACGGTTAGAAGGCACCGGGGAGCTGTTTTTT.

The J gene is TRBJ2-3, the V gene TRBV29-1; 9 positions match TRBD1. CDR3 length: 16 amino acids. V shed 1 base and J 2 bases; nucleotides not matched to a gene: 7. Germline CDR1 SQVTM, CDR2 ANQGSEA. The CDR3 sequence: CSVEGGGQGITDTQYF. The DNA of the CDR3 is TGCAGCGTTGAAGGGGGGGGACAGGGAATCACAGATACGCAGTATTTT.

This sequence joins TRBV7-2 and TRBJ1-3; the D is unclear. The CDR3 sequence is 12 residues long. CDR1 and CDR2 (germline): SGHTA, FQGNSA. Deletions cut 1 base from V and 8 bases from J, with 6 bases between. As DNA, the CDR3 is TGTGCCAGCAGCTTAGTTAGGGACACCATATATTTT. It specifies CASSLVRDTIYF.

This clonotype was seen a handful of times. The chain uses TRBV6-5 and TRBJ2-3; TRBD2 agrees at 9 bases. The CDR3 has 15 amino acids. In germline, CDR1 is MNHEY, CDR2 SVGAGI. Trimming cost V 6 bases and J 14 bases; bases outside gene matches: 18. This CDR3 reads CASSLSVAGATSSYF. In DNA form, the CDR3 reads TGTGCCAGCAGCTTGTCGGTAGCGGGAGCCACTAGTTCGTATTTT.

This clonotype was observed at least ten times. The CDR3 carries no conserved terminal phenylalanine or tryptophan, so it likely arises from a read error. No DNA is shown, since the ends of the CDR3 on it are uncertain; the CDR3 is the one TCRdb lists. V is TRBV24-1 and J is TRBJ2-7; the D call of TRBD1 is as the table states it, not checked on the DNA. Germline V gives CDR1 KGHDR, CDR2 SFDVKD. Including both end residues, the CDR3 is 11 amino acids long. The CDR3 sequence: CATSDLGQFDC.

V and J are TRBV5-5 and TRBJ1-6; 8 bases are a match to TRBD1. CDR3 length equals 16 residues. Per the germline V gene, CDR1 is SGHKS and CDR2 is YYEKEE (reference sequence). J gave up 8 bases and V 4 bases, and 11 bases lay outside the gene matches. The CDR3 DNA reads as TGTGCCAGCAGCACGTCGGGACAGGTGGAGTATTCACCCCTCCACTTT. This translates into CASSTSGQVEYSPLHF.

There are a few counts of this clonotype. The chain is built from TRBV29-1 and TRBJ2-3; 14 nucleotides agree with TRBD2. Losses at the gene ends were 4 bases for V and 4 bases for J; bases not matched to a gene: 4. CDR1 and CDR2 from the germline V gene are SQVTM and ANQGSEA. This CDR3 is built from 15 residues. The CDR3: CSVVEGLAGADTQYF. For the CDR3, the DNA is TGCAGCGTTGTTGAGGGACTAGCGGGAGCAGATACGCAGTATTTT.

This chain uses TRBV30 with TRBJ2-2; no reliable D call. Trimming removed 8 bases from V and 1 base from J, with 14 bases in between. The V gene's germline CDR1 is GTSNPN and CDR2 SVGIG (reference sequence). The CDR3 contains 14 residues. The CDR3 loop reads CARHRARNTGELFF. The CDR3 DNA sequence: TGTGCCCGACATAGAGCTAGGAACACCGGGGAGCTGTTTTTT.

The chain links TRBV5-1 to TRBJ1-1, with D possibly matching TRBD1 (5 bases). This CDR3 contains 12 residues. Trimming removed 4 bases at V and 6 bases at J, with 10 bases between. Germline V CDR1 and CDR2: SGHRS, YFSETQ. This CDR3 reads CASSGGAAEAFF. CDR3 nucleotides: TGCGCCAGCAGCGGCGGGGCCGCTGAAGCTTTCTTT.

Concerning this clonotype itself: This may come from a read error, since a much larger clone is one base off. The rearrangement joins TRBV20-1 to TRBJ2-5; D is unresolved. This CDR3 region has 13 residues. V lost 0 bases and J 7 bases, leaving 12 bases between the germline ends. Germline loops: CDR1 DFQATT, CDR2 SNEGSKA (reference sequence). In nucleotides, the CDR3 is TGCAGTGCTAGAGATCCGCAGGTTGGGACCCAGTACTTC. This encodes CSARDPQVGTQYF.

The chain has TRBV29-1 and TRBJ2-3; 8 nucleotides match TRBD2. From germline, CDR1 is SQVTM and CDR2 ANQGSEA. Germline trimming cut 4 bases from V and 2 bases from J; bases unmatched to any gene: 5. The CDR3 consists of 14 residues. This CDR3 reads CSVGGGGFTDTQYF. CDR3 in DNA: TGCAGCGTTGGAGGCGGGGGGTTCACAGATACGCAGTATTTT.

With respect to this clonotype: A much larger clone differs by one base, so this may be a read error. The chain employs TRBV3-1 and TRBJ2-7; no definite D call. Germline assignment: CDR1 LGHDT and CDR2 YNNKEL (reference sequence). Deletions cut 0 bases from V and 2 bases from J, with 8 bases between. The CDR3 runs 14 residues. In DNA form, the CDR3 reads TGTGCCAGCAGCCAAGATTCCACGGCCTACGAGCAGTACTTC. This gives the protein CASSQDSTAYEQYF.

The count of this clonotype is one. The chain employs TRBV25-1 and TRBJ1-2, with D possibly being TRBD1 (5 bases). Germline V gives CDR1 MGHDK, CDR2 SYGVNS. This CDR3 spans 14 amino acids. V was clipped by 1 base and J by 4 bases, with 10 bases between them. CDR3 bases: TGTGCCAGCAGTGAATTCGGACAAGCCTATGGCTACACCTTC. It translates to CASSEFGQAYGYTF.

This clonotype occurred many times. This chain connects TRBV20-1 to TRBJ2-7; TRBD1 might be the D (6 bases). The ends were cut back, 1 base at V and 0 bases at J, with 7 bases in the middle. This CDR3 spans 13 amino acids. CDR1 is DFQATT and CDR2 is SNEGSKA in the germline V gene (reference sequence). CDR3 residues: CSARGGPSYEQYF. DNA of the CDR3: TGCAGTGCTAGAGGGGGGCCCTCCTACGAGCAGTACTTC.

The chain has TRBV15 and TRBJ2-2; no clear D gene. This CDR3 is 14 amino acids long. The germline gives CDR1 LNHNV, CDR2 YYDKDF (reference sequence). V lost 5 bases and J lost 8, with 15 bases in between. The CDR3 DNA is TGTGCCACCAGCCCGGATGGTTTGGAAGGGGAGCTGTTTTTT. Amino acids: CATSPDGLEGELFF.

The sample holds many counts of this clonotype. This chain joins TRBV5-1 and TRBJ1-4, with 8 positions matching TRBD1. After removal of 3 bases from V and 7 bases from J, the junction contained 8 bases not matched to a gene. This CDR3 has 15 residues. Per the germline V gene, CDR1 is SGHRS and CDR2 is YFSETQ. CDR3 coding DNA: TGCGCCAGCAGCTACCAGGGGGCGTTCGGTGAAAAACTGTTTTTT. Residues: CASSYQGAFGEKLFF. The whole variable domain, remainder taken from reference TRBV5-1 and TRBJ1-4, is KAGVTQTPRYLIKTRGQQVTLSCSPISGHRSVSWYQQTPGQGLQFLFEYFSETQRNKGNFPGRFSGRQFSNSRSEMNVSTLELGDSALYLCASSYQGAFGEKLFFGSGTQLSVL.

In the case of this clonotype: A much larger clone sits a single nucleotide away, making a read error possible. The V call is TRBV20-1, the J call TRBJ1-3; D perhaps matches TRBD1 (6 bases). The CDR3 consists of 16 residues. The V and J ends lost 5 bases and 0 bases respectively, with 17 bases between them. The germline gives CDR1 DFQATT, CDR2 SNEGSKA (reference sequence). CDR3 nucleotides: TGCAGTGCTGGAAGGGGGACGGCCTACTCTGGAAACACCATATATTTT. Translation gives CSAGRGTAYSGNTIYF.

This chain uses TRBV7-3 with TRBJ2-2; tentatively, D is TRBD2 (6 bases). The germline gives CDR1 SGHTA, CDR2 FQGTGA. The V and J ends lost 0 bases and 7 bases respectively, with 6 bases between them. The CDR3 is made up of 13 amino acids. CDR3 in amino acids: CASSLTTSGELFF. In nucleotides, the CDR3 is TGTGCCAGCAGCTTAACGACTAGCGGGGAGCTGTTTTTT.

This clonotype was detected once. The rearrangement joins TRBV15 to TRBJ2-7; possibly TRBD2 for D (6 bases). Germline V lookup: CDR1 LNHNV, CDR2 YYDKDF (reference sequence). The CDR3 contains 14 residues. V was clipped by 3 bases and J by 3 bases, with 12 bases between them. CDR3 bases: TGTGCCACCAGCAGTGCGGGGTTTAACTACGAGCAGTACTTC. Encoded protein: CATSSAGFNYEQYF.

This clonotype was seen many times. The chain carries TRBV15 and TRBJ1-2, with D perhaps TRBD1 (5 bases). The CDR3 sequence is 14 residues long. Trimming removed 3 bases at V and 4 bases at J, with 12 bases between. The V gene's germline CDR1 is LNHNV and CDR2 YYDKDF (reference sequence). The CDR3 sequence is CATSRSPGSYGYTF. The CDR3 DNA sequence: TGTGCCACCAGCAGGTCCCCAGGGTCCTATGGCTACACCTTC.

V gene TRBV2 combines with J gene TRBJ1-6; 7 bases align to TRBD1. The CDR3 spans 14 residues. CDR1 is SNHLY, CDR2 FYNNEI, per germline. The CDR3 here is CARDLLRGHSPLHF. For the CDR3, the DNA is TGTGCTAGAGATCTATTGAGGGGGCATTCACCCCTCCACTTT.